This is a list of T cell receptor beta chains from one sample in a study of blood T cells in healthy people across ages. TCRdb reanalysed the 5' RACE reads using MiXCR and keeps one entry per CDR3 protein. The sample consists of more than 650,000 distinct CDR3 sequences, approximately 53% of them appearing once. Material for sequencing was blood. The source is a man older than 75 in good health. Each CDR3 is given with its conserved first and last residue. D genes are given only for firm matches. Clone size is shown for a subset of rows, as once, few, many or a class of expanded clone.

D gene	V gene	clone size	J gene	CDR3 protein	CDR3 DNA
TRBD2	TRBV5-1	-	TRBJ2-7	CASSLNAGAAYEQYF	TGCGCCAGCAGCTTGAATGCGGGAGCGGCCTACGAGCAGTACTTC
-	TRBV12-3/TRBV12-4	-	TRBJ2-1	CATGAYNEQFF	TGTGCCACGGGCGCTTACAATGAGCAGTTCTTC
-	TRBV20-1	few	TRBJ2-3	CSAPMAALADTQYF	TGCAGTGCCCCGATGGCGGCCCTCGCAGATACGCAGTATTTT
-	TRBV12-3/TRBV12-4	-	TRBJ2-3	CASNPQIAIGTQYF	TGTGCCAGCAATCCCCAAATCGCAATCGGTACGCAGTATTTT
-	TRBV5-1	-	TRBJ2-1	CASSPTGPSNVEQFF	TGCGCCAGCAGCCCAACCGGGCCCAGTAACGTTGAGCAGTTCTTC
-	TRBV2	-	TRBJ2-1	CASSEARSGYNEQFF	TGTGCCAGCAGTGAAGCAAGATCGGGGTACAATGAGCAGTTCTTC
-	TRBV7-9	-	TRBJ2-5	CASSFPGTPQETQYF	TGTGCCAGCAGCTTCCCTGGGACCCCCCAAGAGACCCAGTACTTC
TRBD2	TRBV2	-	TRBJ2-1	CASSVGTSRPNEQFF	TGTGCCAGCAGTGTCGGGACTAGCCGACCCAATGAGCAGTTCTTC
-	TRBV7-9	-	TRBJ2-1	CASSLGGWDEQFF	TGTGCCAGCAGCTTAGGGGGGTGGGATGAGCAGTTCTTC
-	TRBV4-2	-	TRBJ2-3	CASSQDPITDTQYF	TGTGCCAGCAGCCAAGACCCTATTACAGATACGCAGTATTTT
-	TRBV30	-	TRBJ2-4	CAWRTADIQYF	TGTGCCTGGAGGACAGCAGACATTCAGTACTTC
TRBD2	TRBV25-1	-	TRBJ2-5	CASSAGLAEQYF	TGTGCCAGCAGTGCGGGACTAGCGGAGCAGTACTTC
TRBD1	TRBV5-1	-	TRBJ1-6	CTSSSGQGNSPLHF	TGCACCAGCAGCTCGGGACAGGGGAACTCACCCCTCCACTTT
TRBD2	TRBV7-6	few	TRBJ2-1	CASSLVSGRIPNEQFF	TGTGCCAGCAGCTTAGTTAGCGGGAGGATCCCCAATGAGCAGTTCTTC
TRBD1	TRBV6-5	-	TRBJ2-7	CASSYPGTGIHEQYF	TGTGCCAGCAGTTACCCCGGGACAGGGATCCACGAGCAGTACTTC
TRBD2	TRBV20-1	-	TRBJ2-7	CSARGRAGVYEQYF	TGCAGTGCTAGGGGACGAGCGGGAGTGTACGAGCAGTACTTC
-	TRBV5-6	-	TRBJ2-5	CASESIGETQYF	TGTGCCAGCGAGAGTATCGGGGAGACCCAGTACTTC